This T cell receptor (beta chain) was recovered during a study of response to subunit inactivated influenza vaccine. Study-level results: Each seasonal flu vaccination may recruit only limited new T cells, authors suggested.

TCRdb reprocessed the RT-PCR reads via MiXCR and lists one record per CDR3 protein. This table holds 450,000 to 600,000 distinct CDR3 sequences, approximately 7.6% found once. V shed 10 bases and J 8 bases; nucleotides not matched to a gene: 14. Germline assignment: CDR1 MNHEY and CDR2 SVGEGT. This CDR3 contains 14 residues. This clonotype has a handful of counts. Its antigen is as yet unknown. This clonotype was sampled from a man aged 50 to 69 who received an inactivated influenza vaccine. The V gene is TRBV6-2 or TRBV6-3, the J gene TRBJ2-3; 8 bases align to TRBD2. Specimen: PBMCs from blood, collected about 23 months after vaccination. CDR3 in DNA: TGTGCCACCCTGCTAGCGGGCCGTCGAGGTACGCAGTATTTT. This sequence encodes CATLLAGRRGTQYF.